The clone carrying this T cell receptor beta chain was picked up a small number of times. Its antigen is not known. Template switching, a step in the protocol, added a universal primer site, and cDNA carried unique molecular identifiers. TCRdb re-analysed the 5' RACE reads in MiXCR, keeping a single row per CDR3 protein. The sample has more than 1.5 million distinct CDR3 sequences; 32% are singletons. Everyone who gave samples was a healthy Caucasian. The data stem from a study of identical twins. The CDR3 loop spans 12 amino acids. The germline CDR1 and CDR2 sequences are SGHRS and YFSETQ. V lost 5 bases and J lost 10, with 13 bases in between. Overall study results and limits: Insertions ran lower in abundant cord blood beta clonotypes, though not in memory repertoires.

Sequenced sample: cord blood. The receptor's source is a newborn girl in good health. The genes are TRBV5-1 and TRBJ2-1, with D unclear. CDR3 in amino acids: CASSPDLGEQFF. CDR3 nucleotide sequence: TGCGCCAGCAGTCCTGACCTGGGGGAGCAGTTCTTC.